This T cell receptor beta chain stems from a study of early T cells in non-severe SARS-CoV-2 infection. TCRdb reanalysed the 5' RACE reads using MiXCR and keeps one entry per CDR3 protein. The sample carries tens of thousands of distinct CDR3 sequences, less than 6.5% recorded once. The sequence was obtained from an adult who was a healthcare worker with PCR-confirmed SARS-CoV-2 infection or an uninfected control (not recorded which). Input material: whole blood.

This CDR3 is CASIWSGLNYGYTF. The CDR3 DNA follows: TGTGCCAGCATTTGGTCCGGGTTAAACTATGGCTACACCTTC. This rearrangement joins TRBV28 to TRBJ1-2; D unresolved. The V gene lost 7 bases and the J gene lost 2 bases, with 14 bases spanning the gap. The CDR3 is 14 residues long. Germline V gene lookup returns CDR1 MDHEN and CDR2 SYDVKM.